This T cell receptor (beta chain) emerged from a study of technical replicates of blood from a few donors. The data were produced by immunoSEQ multiplex PCR, yet TCRdb's version contains in-frame clones alone and is incomplete. Here the sample spans 79,000 or so clones, approximately 93% being singletons. Germline trimming cut 6 bases from V and 3 bases from J; bases unmatched to any gene: 5. The CDR3 spans 13 residues. Per the germline V gene, CDR1 is SQVTM and CDR2 is ANQGSEA. The source of this sequence is a human donor in good health. The sequenced sample was T cells isolated from PBMCs. The V gene is TRBV29-1, the J gene TRBJ2-7; TRBD2 aligns across 10 bases. In DNA form, the CDR3 reads TGCAGCGTATTAGCGGGAGGAGGCTACGAGCAGTACTTC. Amino acid sequence: CSVLAGGGYEQYF.